Following are 13 T cell receptor beta chains from one sample sequenced in a study of PD-1 blockade in classical Hodgkin lymphoma. Here immunoSEQ multiplex PCR was the method, and the copy in TCRdb shows in-frame clones only, minus some. The table shows some 13,000 clones, with around nine tenths occurring only once. Brentuximab vedotin exposure varied, and every patient relapsed after autologous stem cell transplantation. This material consisted of peripheral blood mononuclear cells (PBMCs), taken at baseline. Receptor source: a human donor with classical Hodgkin lymphoma.

The gene calls are TRBV21-1 and TRBJ2-2; the D call of TRBD1 is as the table states it, not checked on the DNA. TRBV21-1 is annotated as a pseudogene. The CDR3 has 22 residues. CDR3 coding DNA: TGTGCCAGCAGCCCCCGCCAACAGGTGACTGGAACCTGGCAATCCAACACCGGGGAGCTGTTTTTT. It is translated as CASSPRQQVTGTWQSNTGELFF.

The rearrangement links TRBV6-1 to TRBJ2-1, with 12 bases that match TRBD2. The CDR3 covers 15 residues. V was pared by 5 bases and J by 4 bases, with 3 bases of the junction left unmatched. The germline CDR1 and CDR2 sequences are MNHNS and SASEGT. Here the CDR3 DNA reads TGTGCCAGCAGTTGGACTAGCGGGGATTACAATGAGCAGTTCTTC. Translating gives CASSWTSGDYNEQFF.

This chain uses TRBV5-1 with TRBJ2-2; D uncertain. This CDR3 is 15 amino acids long. The germline V gene has CDR1 SGHRS and CDR2 YFSETQ. The germline V and J ends were trimmed by 2 bases and 6 bases, with 14 bases remaining between them. CDR3: CASSLPGLKAGELFF. CDR3 bases: TGCGCCAGCAGCTTACCGGGCCTCAAGGCCGGGGAGCTGTTTTTT. The full variable domain, with the rest looked up from reference TRBV5-1 and TRBJ2-2, is KAGVTQTPRYLIKTRGQQVTLSCSPISGHRSVSWYQQTPGQGLQFLFEYFSETQRNKGNFPGRFSGRQFSNSRSEMNVSTLELGDSALYLCASSLPGLKAGELFFGEGSRLTVL.

The rearrangement joins TRBV19 to TRBJ1-3; 9 nucleotides align to TRBD1. There are 17 residues in the CDR3. Germline CDR1 LNHDA, CDR2 SQIVND (reference sequence). V gave up 4 bases and J gave up 1 base; unmatched junction bases: 8. In DNA form, the CDR3 reads TGTGCCAGTAGTAACCGACAGGGGGTAGTGTCTGGAAACACCATATATTTT. Translated: CASSNRQGVVSGNTIYF.

The chain links TRBV5-1 to TRBJ2-5; 7 positions match TRBD2. The CDR3 has 14 residues. Germline V CDR1 and CDR2: SGHRS, YFSETQ. Losses at the gene ends were 1 base for V and 3 bases for J; bases not matched to a gene: 3. The CDR3 DNA reads TGCGCCAGCAGCTTGATCGGGGGGAAAGAGACCCAGTACTTC. It is translated as CASSLIGGKETQYF.

The chain links TRBV11-2 to TRBJ2-1, with 7 positions matching TRBD1. In germline, CDR1 is SGHAT, CDR2 FQNNGV. The CDR3 runs 15 residues. The J segment lost 3 bases and the V segment lost 2 bases, leaving 4 bases of the junction unmatched. The CDR3 here is CASSLIGGDYNEQFF. CDR3 nucleotides: TGTGCCAGCAGCTTAATAGGGGGCGACTACAATGAGCAGTTCTTC.

The chain uses TRBV6-5 and TRBJ2-5; D call uncertain. V was cut by 2 bases and J by 2 bases, with 12 bases left in between. CDR3 size: 15 residues. Germline values: CDR1 MNHEY, CDR2 SVGAGI. The CDR3 region has the DNA TGTGCCAGCAGTTACCGGGCAGCATATCAAGAGACCCAGTACTTC. It codes for CASSYRAAYQETQYF.

The rearrangement uses TRBV9 and TRBJ1-4; 7 bases map to TRBD1. The germline CDR1 and CDR2 sequences are SGDLS and YYNGEE. The J segment lost 4 bases and the V segment lost 0 bases, leaving 3 bases of the junction unmatched. The CDR3 sequence is 15 residues long. CDR3 protein: CASSVGTGNNEKLFF. The CDR3 DNA follows: TGTGCCAGCAGCGTAGGGACAGGAAATAATGAAAAACTGTTTTTT.

This clone was counted only a few times. The V gene is TRBV7-8, the J gene TRBJ2-3; the D gene is possibly TRBD2 (6 bases). Per the germline V gene, CDR1 is SGHVS and CDR2 is FQNEAQ. This CDR3 is built from 16 residues. V was cut by 5 bases and J by 1 base, with 16 bases left in between. The CDR3, as DNA: TGTGCCAGCAGCACCAGACGCGGGATCGGCACAGATACGCAGTATTTT. It specifies CASSTRRGIGTDTQYF.

The chain recombines TRBV10-1 with TRBJ2-2; 8 bases are a match to TRBD1. The CDR3 has 15 amino acids. J lost 1 base, V lost 3 bases, and 1 base had no gene match. Germline assignment: CDR1 WNHNN and CDR2 SYGVQD (reference sequence). This CDR3 reads CASSDGTGNTGELFF. In DNA form, the CDR3 reads TGCGCCAGCAGTGATGGGACAGGGAACACCGGGGAGCTGTTTTTT.

The J gene is TRBJ1-2, the V gene TRBV9; D is undetermined. The CDR3 spans 13 residues. Germline CDR1 and CDR2: SGDLS and YYNGEE. The V and J ends lost 0 bases and 4 bases respectively, with 7 bases between them. The CDR3 DNA is TGTGCCAGCAGCGTAGTGGAGGGCTATGGCTACACCTTC. Translation gives CASSVVEGYGYTF.

The chain joins TRBV5-1 to TRBJ2-7, with 8 positions matching TRBD1. Germline-derived CDR1 and CDR2 are SGHRS and YFSETQ. This CDR3 spans 14 amino acids. V shed 2 bases, J shed 2 bases, and the junction held 3 bases outside the gene matches. CDR3 bases: TGCGCCAGCAGCTTCGACAGGGGACCCTACGAGCAGTACTTC. It encodes CASSFDRGPYEQYF.

The chain has TRBV16 and TRBJ1-2; D may be TRBD1 (5 bases). The length of the CDR3 is 15 residues. Trimming left V 1 base short and J 0 bases short, with 9 bases between. Germline V CDR1 and CDR2: KGHSY, FQNENV. The CDR3 DNA reads TGTGCCAGCAGCCAATTGCAGGGCTCTAACTATGGCTACACCTTC. Translating it yields CASSQLQGSNYGYTF.